This TCR beta chain stems from a study of shared clonotypes between healthy human individuals. Assay execution proceeded at the deep level. The genomic DNA of each subset was split evenly across several immunoSEQ plates. Unsorted PBMC replicate PCRs used approximately 300 ng DNA, around 30,000 T cell genomes. TCRdb keeps only in-frame clones here, not all; method: immunoSEQ multiplex PCR. The profile covers 450,000 to 500,000 clones, with around 80% appearing a single time and 9.5% to 15% taken by the ten largest. Adults of Caucasian background living in Nashville, Tennessee made up all donors. This CDR3 contains 16 residues. V was pared by 5 bases and J by 0 bases, with 14 bases between. Germline CDR1 is SGHAT and CDR2 is FQNNGV.

The sequencing sample was made of PBMCs. The receptor was derived from a woman in her forties in good health. Some clones in this sample may be carry-over from other donors' samples. The chain combines TRBV11-2 with TRBJ2-1, with D tentatively TRBD2 (6 bases). CDR3 nucleotide sequence: TGTGCCAGCAGCCCATACCTCGGGAGCTCCTACAATGAGCAGTTCTTC. Residues: CASSPYLGSSYNEQFF.